Sequencing of this T cell receptor beta chain was carried out in a study of CD8 T cells in Susac syndrome. Sequencing of TCR beta drew on CD8+ and CD4+ T cells from blood. Reverse transcription of about 0.45 to 1 ug RNA was carried out with random hexamers. TCRdb re-called the immunoSEQ multiplex PCR reads through MiXCR, storing one row per CDR3 protein. The data contain about 430,000 distinct CDR3 sequences, around 83% of them singletons. The sample was CD8+ T cells from PBMCs. The source of this sequence is a human donor with multiple sclerosis.

The chain's CDR3 is CSVERGTTIVYNEQFF. CDR3 coding DNA: TGCAGCGTTGAACGGGGTACCACCATTGTCTACAATGAGCAGTTCTTC. This chain links TRBV29-1 with TRBJ2-1; D may be TRBD2 (5 bases). In germline, CDR1 is SQVTM, CDR2 ANQGSEA. Trimming stripped 2 bases from V and 3 bases from J, with 17 bases between. This CDR3 has 16 amino acids.